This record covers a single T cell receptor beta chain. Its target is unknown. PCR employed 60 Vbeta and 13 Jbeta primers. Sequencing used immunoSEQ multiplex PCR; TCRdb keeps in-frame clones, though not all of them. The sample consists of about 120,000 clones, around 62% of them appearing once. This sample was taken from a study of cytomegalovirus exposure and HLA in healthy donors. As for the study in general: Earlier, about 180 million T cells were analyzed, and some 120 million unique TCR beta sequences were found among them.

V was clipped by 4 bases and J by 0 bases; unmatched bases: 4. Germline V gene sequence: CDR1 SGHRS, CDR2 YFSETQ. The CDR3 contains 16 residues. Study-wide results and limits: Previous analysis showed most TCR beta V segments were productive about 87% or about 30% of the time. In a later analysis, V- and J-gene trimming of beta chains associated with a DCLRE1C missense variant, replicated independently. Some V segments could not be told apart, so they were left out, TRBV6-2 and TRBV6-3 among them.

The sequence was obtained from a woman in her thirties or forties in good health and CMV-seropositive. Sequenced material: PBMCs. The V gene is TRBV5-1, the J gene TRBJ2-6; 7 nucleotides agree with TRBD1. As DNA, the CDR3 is TGCGCCAGCAGCACCTCAGGGGGCTCTGGGGCCAACGTCCTGACTTTC. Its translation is CASSTSGGSGANVLTF.